The 9 T cell receptor beta chains given below trace back to one sample, sequenced in a study of T-cell reconstitution after alpha-beta-depleted transplantation in children. The library targeted TCRbeta and was prepared with unique molecular identifiers. Via MiXCR, TCRdb re-called the PCR reads, giving one row per CDR3 protein. The table has about half a million distinct CDR3 sequences, 9.5% to 15% seen once. This specimen consisted of PBMCs from the stem cell graft donor, obtained from the stem cell graft. The receptors originated from a human donor who donated a stem cell graft to a child with combined immunodeficiency.

This clonotype was recorded many times. The rearrangement uses TRBV5-1 and TRBJ2-3; D call uncertain. This CDR3 region has 12 residues. Germline V CDR1 and CDR2: SGHRS, YFSETQ. Trimming stripped 4 bases from V and 3 bases from J, with 6 bases between. DNA of the CDR3: TGCGCCAGCAGCGCAGAGACAGATACGCAGTATTTT. Protein: CASSAETDTQYF.

This clonotype was observed at least ten times. The chain is built from TRBV6-2 or TRBV6-3 and TRBJ2-3; 13 bases are a match to TRBD2. Germline lookup yields CDR1 MNHEY and CDR2 SVGEGT. Trimming took 4 bases from V and 6 from J; bases not matched to a gene: 4. This CDR3 has 15 residues. Here the CDR3 DNA reads TGTGCCAGCAGTTTCGGACTAGCGGGAGCCGATACGCAGTATTTT. Translating it yields CASSFGLAGADTQYF.

This chain connects TRBV6-2 or TRBV6-3 to TRBJ1-5, with 7 positions matching TRBD1. This CDR3 is 13 amino acids long. Germline CDR1 MNHEY, CDR2 SVGEGT. V lost 10 bases to trimming and J lost 3 bases; unmatched junction nucleotides: 6. The CDR3 DNA follows: TGTGCCACTTTGGGACAGAACAATCAGCCCCAGCATTTT. This gives the protein CATLGQNNQPQHF.

This clonotype was counted between two and nine times. The chain recombines TRBV7-3 with TRBJ2-2; D remains ambiguous. V shed 5 bases and J shed 4 bases, with 20 bases lying between them. The CDR3 contains 17 residues. Germline CDR1 SGHTA, CDR2 FQGTGA. CDR3 protein: CASSPNPTTLGTGELFF. CDR3 in DNA: TGTGCCAGCAGCCCAAACCCGACGACCTTGGGCACCGGGGAGCTGTTTTTT.

This rearrangement joins TRBV30 to TRBJ2-7, with 7 positions matching TRBD1. Germline trimming cut 7 bases from V and 6 bases from J; bases unmatched to any gene: 21. CDR3 length: 16 residues. CDR1 GTSNPN and CDR2 SVGIG come from the germline V gene (reference sequence). The CDR3 coding sequence is TGTGCCTCTTACGAAGCGTACCAGGGGGTCGAGGGCGAGCAGTACTTC. It is translated as CASYEAYQGVEGEQYF.

The chain has TRBV27 and TRBJ2-7; 9 nucleotides match TRBD2. The junction had 5 bases not matched to a gene; V was cut back by 2 bases and J by 3 bases. The germline V gene has CDR1 MNHEY and CDR2 SMNVEV (reference sequence). The CDR3 contains 15 residues. CDR3 nucleotides: TGTGCCAGCAGTTTACTAGCGGGACATCACTACGAGCAGTACTTC. It yields the protein CASSLLAGHHYEQYF.

This clonotype was seen only a few times. The V and J genes are TRBV20-1 and TRBJ2-1, with a tentative D call TRBD2 (6 bases). The CDR3 spans 14 residues. CDR1 and CDR2 (germline): DFQATT, SNEGSKA (reference sequence). V lost 4 bases and J lost 3, with 13 bases in between. The CDR3 is CSATGTFFYNEQFF. The CDR3 nucleotides read TGCAGTGCTACCGGGACTTTCTTCTACAATGAGCAGTTCTTC.

This clonotype was detected a few times. J is TRBJ2-2 and V is TRBV10-3; D unclear. Germline-derived CDR1 and CDR2 are ENHRY and SYGVKD. V lost 2 bases to trimming and J lost 3 bases, with 7 bases between them. This CDR3 has 14 residues. In DNA form, the CDR3 reads TGTGCCATCAGTGAGCTCAGTGACACCGGGGAGCTGTTTTTT. It is translated as CAISELSDTGELFF.

This clonotype has only a few counts. For the CDR3, the DNA is TGTGCCAGCAGCTTTAGGGGGCCGAAAGCTTTCTTT. This codes for CASSFRGPKAFF. The gene calls are TRBV5-6 and TRBJ1-1; 7 positions agree with TRBD1. V lost 2 bases, J lost 9 bases, and 4 bases stayed unmatched. Germline values: CDR1 SGHDT, CDR2 YYEEEE. The CDR3 extends over 12 amino acids.